This TCR beta chain was found in a study of blood T cell repertoires in COVID-19. As for the study in general: Sites across the United States, Italy and Spain contributed samples from acute and convalescent COVID-19.

This clone was seen a handful of times. This CDR3 contains 15 residues. V lost 5 bases, J lost 2 bases, and 15 bases lay in between. Germline CDR1 MGHDK, CDR2 SYGVNS. As handled by the study authors: Nucleated cell number was recorded as an estimate derived from reference gene primer amplification. The protocol was immunoSEQ multiplex PCR, while the TCRdb copy is restricted to in-frame clones and leaves out a portion. The V and J calls and the clone size are those of that table, but D and trimming were determined from the DNA. The table shows roughly 35,000 clones, with less than 80% occurring only once.

This receptor was taken from a man at least 80 years old with acute or convalescent COVID-19. The sequenced sample was peripheral blood. The V and J genes are TRBV25-1 and TRBJ1-2; D might be TRBD1 (6 bases). This CDR3 reads CASSSFAGENYGYTF. The CDR3, as DNA: TGTGCCAGCAGTTCCTTCGCAGGGGAGAACTATGGCTACACCTTC.